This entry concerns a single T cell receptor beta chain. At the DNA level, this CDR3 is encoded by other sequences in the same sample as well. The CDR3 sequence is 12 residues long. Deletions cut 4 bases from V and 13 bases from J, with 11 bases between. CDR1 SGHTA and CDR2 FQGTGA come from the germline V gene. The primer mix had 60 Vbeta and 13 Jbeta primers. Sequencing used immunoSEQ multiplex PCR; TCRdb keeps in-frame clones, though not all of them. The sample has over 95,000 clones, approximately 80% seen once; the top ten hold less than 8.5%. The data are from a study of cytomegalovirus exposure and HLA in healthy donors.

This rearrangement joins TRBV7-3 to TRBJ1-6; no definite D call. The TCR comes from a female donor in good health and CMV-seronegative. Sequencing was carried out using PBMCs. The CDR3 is CASSSLGGPLHF. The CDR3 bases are TGTGCCAGCAGCTCCTTGGGAGGGCCCCTCCACTTT. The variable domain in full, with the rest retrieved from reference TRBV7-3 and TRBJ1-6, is GAGVSQTPSNKVTEKGKYVELRCDPISGHTALYWYRQSLGQGPEFLIYFQGTGAADDSGLPNDRFFAVRPEGSVSTLKIQRTERGDSAVYLCASSSLGGPLHFGNGTRLTVT.